The 20 T cell receptor beta chains listed next were all sequenced from one sample in a study of blood T cells in healthy people across ages. Primed by a sample-barcoded 5' primer and a J-beta primer mix, a second PCR proceeded for about 6 to 11 cycles. TCRdb ran MiXCR on the 5' RACE reads and lists one entry per CDR3 protein. The table has 870,000 or so distinct CDR3 sequences, less than 35% seen once. Specimen: blood. The source of these receptors is a woman of 80 years or more in good health.

This clonotype was seen at least ten times. The V call is TRBV7-9, the J call TRBJ2-4; D may be TRBD1 (5 bases). Trimming cost V 5 bases and J 1 base, with 12 bases left between them. Germline V lookup: CDR1 SEHNR, CDR2 FQNEAQ (reference sequence). The CDR3 is made up of 15 amino acids. CDR3 loop: CASSQGTWAKNIQYF. The CDR3 nucleotides read TGTGCCAGCAGCCAGGGAACATGGGCCAAAAACATTCAGTACTTC.

The table lists this clonotype with a few counts. This chain links TRBV5-1 with TRBJ2-2; D possibly corresponds to TRBD1 (5 bases). The germline CDR1 and CDR2 sequences are SGHRS and YFSETQ. V lost 3 bases, J lost 5 bases, and 8 bases lay in between. The CDR3 is 13 residues long. CDR3 bases: TGCGCCAGCAGCTGGACATTGACCGGGGAGCTGTTTTTT. Translating it yields CASSWTLTGELFF.

Comments on this clonotype: A much larger clone differs from this one at a single base, so this may be a read error. The CDR3 DNA sequence: TGTGCCAGCAGTTATAACAGGGCGGCCGGGGTCAACGTCCTGACTTTC. It yields the protein CASSYNRAAGVNVLTF. This sequence joins TRBV6-2 or TRBV6-3 and TRBJ2-6; TRBD1 might be the D (6 bases). CDR1 and CDR2 from the germline V gene are MNHEY and SVGEGT. The CDR3 has 16 residues.

This clonotype appeared once. A much more abundant neighbour one base away suggests this may be a read error. The conserved phenylalanine or tryptophan is not found at the CDR3 terminus, so this likely reflects a read error. This chain joins TRBV7-8 and TRBJ2-5, with 9 bases lining up with TRBD1. This CDR3 has 17 amino acids. The germline CDR1 and CDR2 sequences are SGHVS and FQNEAQ. V gave up 0 bases and J gave up 5 bases; unmatched junction bases: 10. The CDR3 nucleotides read TGTGCCAGCAGCTTAGCGGGACAGGGCCTCCCCGGCGAGACCCAGTACTAC. This gives the protein CASSLAGQGLPGETQYY.

With regard to this clonotype: This may be a read error: a much more frequent sequence differs by one nucleotide. The chain links TRBV7-7 to TRBJ2-5, with D maybe TRBD2 (5 bases). Trimming took off 2 bases at V and 5 bases at J, with 12 bases between the two ends. In germline, CDR1 is SSHAT, CDR2 FNYEAQ (reference sequence). The CDR3 extends over 14 amino acids. CDR3 loop: CASSLCTASETQYF. The CDR3 DNA is TGTGCCAGCAGCTTATGTACAGCTAGCGAGACCCAGTACTTC.

V usage is TRBV10-3 and J usage is TRBJ2-1; D gene unclear. The germline V gene has CDR1 ENHRY and CDR2 SYGVKD. CDR3 length equals 12 residues. Trimming removed 2 bases from V and 5 bases from J, with 4 bases in between. The CDR3, as DNA: TGTGCCATCAGTGAGACGAACAATGAGCAGTTCTTC. It translates to CAISETNNEQFF.

The gene calls are TRBV20-1 and TRBJ2-7; TRBD2 agrees at 10 bases. The J call could be wrong; TRBJ2-5 is a better fit for the DNA end. The length of the CDR3 is 14 residues. The germline V gene has CDR1 DFQATT and CDR2 SNEGSKA (reference sequence). CDR3 sequence (DNA): TGCAGTGCTAGAGAAGCGGGAGGGCGACAGACCCAGTACTTC. This encodes CSAREAGGRQTQYF.

The sample holds many counts of this clonotype. This chain joins TRBV18 and TRBJ2-1; 10 bases map to TRBD2. CDR1 is KGHSH, CDR2 LQKENI, per germline. Germline trimming cut 3 bases from V and 2 bases from J; bases unmatched to any gene: 7. The CDR3 length is 17 residues. The CDR3 DNA reads TGTGCCAGCTCACCGTCGACTAGCGGGTACACCTACAATGAGCAGTTCTTC. This sequence encodes CASSPSTSGYTYNEQFF.

This clonotype occurred many times. The chain is built from TRBV18 and TRBJ2-1; D is unresolved. The germline CDR1 and CDR2 sequences are KGHSH and LQKENI. The CDR3 runs to 11 residues. V lost 8 bases and J lost 7, with 9 bases in between. CDR3 sequence (DNA): TGTGCCAGCAGCCCGGCGAATGAGCAGTTCTTC. Protein sequence: CASSPANEQFF.

The V gene is TRBV6-2 or TRBV6-3, the J gene TRBJ1-1; D remains unclear. Germline-derived CDR1 and CDR2 are MNHEY and SVGEGT. This CDR3 region has 15 residues. V was pared by 6 bases and J by 4 bases, with 18 bases between. The CDR3 protein is CASSDTWPLGTEAFF. The DNA for the CDR3 is TGTGCCAGCAGCGATACTTGGCCCCTCGGCACTGAAGCTTTCTTT.

Worth noting for this clonotype: At one end the junction does not follow the germline gene, possibly because of a read error. The chain uses TRBV11-2 and TRBJ2-2; TRBD1 agrees at 7 bases. In germline, CDR1 is SGHAT, CDR2 FQNNGV. The CDR3 sequence is 13 residues long. CDR3 residues: CATDRDRAGERFF. The CDR3 DNA follows: TGTGCCACCGACAGGGATCGGGCCGGGGAGCGGTTTTTT.

Of note for this clonotype: This sequence may be a read error, since a much larger clone differs from it by one base. V usage is TRBV27 and J usage is TRBJ1-2; TRBD1 aligns across 8 bases. Per germline, CDR1 MNHEY and CDR2 SMNVEV (reference sequence). CDR3 size: 14 residues. The CDR3 bases are TGTGCCAGCAAAGCCGAGGACAGGGTCTATGGCTACAACTTC. This encodes CASKAEDRVYGYNF.

The sample holds many counts of this clonotype. V gene TRBV6-1 combines with J gene TRBJ2-3; 7 nucleotides line up with TRBD1. V shed 4 bases, J shed 2 bases, and the junction held 3 bases outside the gene matches. This CDR3 spans 14 amino acids. Germline lookup yields CDR1 MNHNS and CDR2 SASEGT. CDR3 DNA: TGTGCCAGCAGTGGGGGACAGATCACAGATACGCAGTATTTT. Translating it yields CASSGGQITDTQYF.

This clonotype was observed a few times. This sequence joins TRBV5-1 and TRBJ2-3; TRBD2 aligns across 7 bases. Germline-derived CDR1 and CDR2 are SGHRS and YFSETQ. This CDR3 is 12 amino acids long. Trimming cost V 6 bases and J 3 bases; bases outside gene matches: 1. This chain's CDR3 is CASMGGTDTQYF. The CDR3 coding sequence is TGCGCCAGCATGGGGGGGACAGATACGCAGTATTTT. The full variable domain, rest sourced from reference TRBV5-1 and TRBJ2-3, is KAGVTQTPRYLIKTRGQQVTLSCSPISGHRSVSWYQQTPGQGLQFLFEYFSETQRNKGNFPGRFSGRQFSNSRSEMNVSTLELGDSALYLCASMGGTDTQYFGPGTRLTVL.

This clonotype was recorded at least ten times. V gene TRBV4-3 combines with J gene TRBJ2-3, with 8 positions matching TRBD2. Trimming took 2 bases from V and 4 from J; bases not matched to a gene: 11. CDR1 and CDR2 from the germline V gene are LGHNA and YSLEER. This CDR3 is 17 amino acids long. The CDR3 region has the DNA TGCGCCAGCAGCCAAATCTTAGCGGGGATTACCCCAGATACGCAGTATTTT. This codes for CASSQILAGITPDTQYF.

This clonotype was seen a few times. V and J are TRBV20-1 and TRBJ1-1; D remains ambiguous. The CDR3 has 14 amino acids. V lost 5 bases, J lost 0 bases, and 13 bases lay in between. Germline V gene sequence: CDR1 DFQATT, CDR2 SNEGSKA (reference sequence). In DNA form, the CDR3 reads TGCAGTGCTTTCAGCGCCGGATTGAACACTGAAGCTTTCTTT. Its translation is CSAFSAGLNTEAFF.

This clonotype was counted at least ten times. The chain combines TRBV7-9 with TRBJ2-1; D ambiguous. Trimming shortened V by 4 bases and J by 5 bases, and 15 bases separated the two germline ends. The CDR3 has 15 residues. In germline, CDR1 is SEHNR, CDR2 FQNEAQ (reference sequence). The CDR3 is CASSSLGNPHNEQFF. CDR3 in DNA: TGTGCCAGCAGCTCACTCGGAAACCCCCACAATGAGCAGTTCTTC. Full variable domain (remainder filled in from reference TRBV7-9 and TRBJ2-1): DTGVSQNPRHKITKRGQNVTFRCDPISEHNRLYWYRQTLGQGPEFLTYFQNEAQLEKSRLLSDRFSAERPKGSFSTLEIQRTEQGDSAMYLCASSSLGNPHNEQFFGPGTRLTVL.

This clonotype was counted only a few times. V and J are TRBV3-1 and TRBJ1-2, with TRBD1 as a possible D gene (5 bases). The CDR3 totals 16 residues. The V end lost 2 bases, the J end lost 5 bases, and 18 bases lay between the germline ends. Germline CDR1 reads LGHDT; CDR2 reads YNNKEL (reference sequence). Written as DNA, the CDR3 is TGTGCCAGCAGCCAACCTACCCTAAGGGGTGGATATGGCTACACCTTC. This gives the protein CASSQPTLRGGYGYTF.

In this sample, this clonotype turned up once. A much larger clone sits a single nucleotide away, making a read error possible. The chain is built from TRBV9 and TRBJ1-2, with D maybe TRBD1 (5 bases). Germline CDR1 is SGDLS and CDR2 is YYNGEE. The CDR3 has 15 residues. As DNA, the CDR3 is TGTGCCAGCAGCGTATACGGGGGAACTAACTATGGCCACACCTTC. Its translation: CASSVYGGTNYGHTF.

Remarks on this clonotype: A read error may be the cause here, since a much bigger clone is one base away. J is TRBJ2-5 and V is TRBV29-1; 7 bases line up with TRBD1. Germline lookup yields CDR1 SQVTM and CDR2 ANQGSEA. There are 13 residues in the CDR3. V lost 6 bases and J lost 4; bases outside the gene matches: 8. DNA for the CDR3: TGCAGCGTCCGACAGGGAGCCCGAGAGACCCAGTACTTC. It is translated as CSVRQGARETQYF.